The following is a T cell receptor beta chain sequence with its context. A read error is possible here, since a much larger clone lies one base away. Caucasian adults living in Nashville, Tennessee, provided all samples. Method: immunoSEQ multiplex PCR; TCRdb's copy keeps in-frame clones and lacks some. The sample shows about 1 million clones, around 78% of them seen only once. The sample is drawn from a study of shared clonotypes between healthy human individuals. Germline V gene lookup returns CDR1 MDHEN and CDR2 SYDVKM. V was clipped by 5 bases and J by 5 bases; unmatched bases: 7. The CDR3 spans 14 residues.

This receptor was identified in a man younger than 35 in good health. Some clones in this sample may be carry-over from other donors' samples. The chain uses TRBV28 and TRBJ1-1; 8 nucleotides align to TRBD1. The specimen was memory CD4+ T cells from PBMCs. Subset here: CD45RA-negative fraction. CDR3 sequence: CASSTGQGWTEAFF. The CDR3 nucleotides are TGTGCCAGCAGTACCGGACAGGGTTGGACTGAAGCTTTCTTT.